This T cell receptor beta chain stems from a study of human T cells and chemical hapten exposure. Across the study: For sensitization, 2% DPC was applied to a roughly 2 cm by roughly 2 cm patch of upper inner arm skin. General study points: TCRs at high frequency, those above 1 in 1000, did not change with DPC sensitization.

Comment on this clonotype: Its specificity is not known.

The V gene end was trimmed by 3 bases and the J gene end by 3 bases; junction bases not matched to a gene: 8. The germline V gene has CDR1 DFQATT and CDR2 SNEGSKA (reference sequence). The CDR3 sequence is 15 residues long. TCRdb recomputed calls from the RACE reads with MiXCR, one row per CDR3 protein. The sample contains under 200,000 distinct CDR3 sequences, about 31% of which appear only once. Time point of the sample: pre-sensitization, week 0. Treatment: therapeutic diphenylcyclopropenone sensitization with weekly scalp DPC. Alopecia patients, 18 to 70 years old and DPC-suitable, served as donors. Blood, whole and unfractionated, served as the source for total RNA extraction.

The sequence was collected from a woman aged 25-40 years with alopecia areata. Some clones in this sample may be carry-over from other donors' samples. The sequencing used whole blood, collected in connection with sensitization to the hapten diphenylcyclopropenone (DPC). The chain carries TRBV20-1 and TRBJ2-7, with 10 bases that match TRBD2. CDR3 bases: TGCAGTGCTAGCGGCACTCTAGCGGGAGACTACGAGCAGTACTTC. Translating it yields CSASGTLAGDYEQYF.